The 32 T cell receptor beta chains below all came from one sample that was sequenced in a study of shared clonotypes between healthy human individuals. Method: immunoSEQ multiplex PCR; TCRdb's copy keeps in-frame clones and lacks some. Of some 490,000 clones listed, approximately 80% were seen once; the top ten hold 12%. Input material: PBMCs. Receptors originate from a woman aged 40-49 years in good health. Some clones in this sample may be carry-over from other donors' samples.

The V call is TRBV6-6, the J call TRBJ2-5; TRBD2 might be the D (7 bases). The CDR3 covers 13 residues. Germline V lookup: CDR1 MNHNY, CDR2 SVGAGI (reference sequence). Between the trimmed V and J ends, which lost 8 bases and 3 bases, there was a span of 13 bases. The CDR3 region is CASRKGGEETQYF. CDR3 bases: TGTGCCAGCCGCAAGGGGGGGGAAGAGACCCAGTACTTC.

V gene TRBV5-8 combines with J gene TRBJ2-7; weak D call: TRBD2 (6 bases). V was shortened by 0 bases and J by 2 bases, with 12 bases between the two germline ends. The germline CDR1 and CDR2 sequences are SGHTS and YDEGEE. The CDR3 sequence is 15 residues long. CDR3 sequence (DNA): TGTGCCAGCAGCTTGGAGGGAGGAGTCCCCTACGAGCAGTACTTC. It translates to CASSLEGGVPYEQYF.

The rearrangement uses TRBV28 and TRBJ1-1; D is unclear. Trimming stripped 1 base from V and 8 bases from J, with 14 bases between. Per germline, CDR1 MDHEN and CDR2 SYDVKM. The CDR3 is made up of 14 amino acids. This CDR3 is CASSLSTEFTEAFF. For the CDR3, the DNA is TGTGCCAGCAGTTTATCGACGGAGTTTACCGAAGCTTTCTTT.

The CDR3 DNA follows: TGTGCCAGCAGCCCCCGTCCCTCAGATACGCAGTATTTT. Amino acids: CASSPRPSDTQYF. The rearrangement links TRBV7-3 to TRBJ2-3, with D unresolved. Trimming shortened V by 5 bases and J by 4 bases, and 10 bases separated the two germline ends. The V gene's germline CDR1 is SGHTA and CDR2 FQGTGA. This CDR3 region has 13 residues.

The J gene is TRBJ2-7, the V gene TRBV7-9; maybe TRBD1 (6 bases). V lost 5 bases to trimming and J lost 7 bases, with 18 bases between them. CDR1 is SEHNR, CDR2 FQNEAQ, per germline (reference sequence). This CDR3 region has 14 residues. The CDR3 loop reads CASSDRFSELEQYF. CDR3 nucleotide sequence: TGTGCCAGCAGCGACAGGTTCTCCGAACTAGAGCAGTACTTC.

The rearrangement joins TRBV11-1 to TRBJ2-1; possible D gene TRBD1, 6 bases. This CDR3 contains 15 residues. Trimming removed 6 bases at V and 0 bases at J, with 12 bases between. Germline CDR1 is SGHAT and CDR2 is FQDESV (reference sequence). This chain's CDR3 is CASRIGGSSYNEQFF. In DNA form, the CDR3 reads TGTGCCAGCAGGATAGGGGGATCCTCCTACAATGAGCAGTTCTTC.

V and J are TRBV11-2 and TRBJ2-5, with 7 bases fitting TRBD2. Germline CDR1 SGHAT, CDR2 FQNNGV. With V trimmed by 0 bases and J by 0 bases, 7 bases remained unmatched. CDR3 length equals 17 residues. The CDR3 DNA sequence: TGTGCCAGCAGCTTAGATGGGTGGCTAGCGGACCAAGAGACCCAGTACTTC. Protein sequence: CASSLDGWLADQETQYF.

The genes are TRBV11-3 and TRBJ2-1; the D gene could be TRBD1 or TRBD2 (6 bases each). Deletions cut 4 bases from V and 7 bases from J, with 17 bases between. Germline V gene data show CDR1 as SGHNT and CDR2 as YENEEA. CDR3 size: 15 residues. The CDR3 protein is CASSYGGLRENEQFF. The DNA for the CDR3 is TGTGCCAGCAGCTACGGGGGCTTAAGGGAGAATGAGCAGTTCTTC. The full variable domain, completed using reference TRBV11-3 and TRBJ2-1, is EAGVVQSPRYKIIEKKQPVAFWCNPISGHNTLYWYLQNLGQGPELLIRYENEEAVDDSQLPKDRFSAERLKGVDSTLKIQPAELGDSAVYLCASSYGGLRENEQFFGPGTRLTVL.

The J gene is TRBJ2-7, the V gene TRBV30; 7 bases line up with TRBD2. The CDR3 contains 13 residues. V lost 3 bases, J lost 7 bases, and 9 bases stayed unmatched. The V gene's germline CDR1 is GTSNPN and CDR2 SVGIG (reference sequence). CDR3 coding DNA: TGTGCCTGGAGGAGGGACTACCTGGGGGAGCAGTACTTC. It specifies CAWRRDYLGEQYF.

The CDR3 region is CAWSGQAGANVLTF. Here the CDR3 DNA reads TGTGCCTGGAGTGGACAGGCAGGGGCCAACGTCCTGACTTTC. This chain joins TRBV30 and TRBJ2-6; a possible D gene is TRBD1 (6 bases). The germline V gene encodes CDR1 GTSNPN and CDR2 SVGIG (reference sequence). Trimming pared 1 base from V and 4 bases from J, leaving 8 bases between. The CDR3 has 14 residues. The complete variable domain, with remaining parts taken from reference TRBV30 and TRBJ2-6, reads SQTIHQWPATLVQPVGSPLSLECTVEGTSNPNLYWYRQAAGRGLQLLFYSVGIGQISSEVPQNLSASRPQDRQFILSSKKLLLSDSGFYLCAWSGQAGANVLTFGAGSRLTVL.

This clone has at least ten counts. The chain employs TRBV30 and TRBJ2-5; 9 bases map to TRBD2. The last part of the DNA fits TRBJ2-7 better; the J call may be wrong. Looked up from germline, CDR1 is GTSNPN and CDR2 is SVGIG (reference sequence). This CDR3 has 15 amino acids. The CDR3 loop reads CAWSVRREGFYEQYF. The CDR3 nucleotides are TGTGCCTGGAGTGTACGGCGGGAGGGCTTCTACGAGCAGTACTTC.

With regard to this clone: The identical CDR3 is also encoded by other nucleotide sequences in the sample. This chain links TRBV29-1 with TRBJ1-2; D unclear. Germline-derived CDR1 and CDR2 are SQVTM and ANQGSEA. There are 15 residues in the CDR3. V lost 6 bases, J lost 0 bases, and 17 bases lay in between. CDR3 sequence (DNA): TGCAGCGTCGCACGGACTTCCTATTCTAACTATGGCTACACCTTC. Amino acids: CSVARTSYSNYGYTF.

The DNA for the CDR3 is TGTGCCAGCAGTTTTTGGGGAGATGAGCAGTTCTTC. Encoded protein: CASSFWGDEQFF. The chain uses TRBV27 and TRBJ2-1; possible D gene TRBD2, 5 bases. Per the germline V gene, CDR1 is MNHEY and CDR2 is SMNVEV (reference sequence). The CDR3 length is 12 residues. The V end lost 3 bases, the J end lost 8 bases, and 8 bases lay between the germline ends.

This clone was recorded once. The chain joins TRBV15 to TRBJ1-1; TRBD1 agrees at 8 bases. CDR1 is LNHNV and CDR2 is YYDKDF in the germline V gene (reference sequence). Trimming took 4 bases from V and 7 from J; bases not matched to a gene: 5. The CDR3 spans 13 residues. The CDR3 loop reads CATSKGQDLEAFF. The CDR3 DNA reads as TGTGCCACCAGCAAGGGACAGGACCTTGAAGCTTTCTTT. The entire variable domain, with the rest obtained from reference TRBV15 and TRBJ1-1, is as follows: DAMVIQNPRYQVTQFGKPVTLSCSQTLNHNVMYWYQQKSSQAPKLLFHYYDKDFNNEADTPDNFQSRRPNTSFCFLDIRSPGLGDTAMYLCATSKGQDLEAFFGQGTRLTVV.

The CDR3 loop is CASSRGQSGTEAFF. In nucleotides, the CDR3 is TGCGCCAGCAGCCGGGGACAGTCGGGCACTGAAGCTTTCTTT. V gene TRBV5-1 combines with J gene TRBJ1-1; 7 bases align to TRBD1. Germline V gene sequence: CDR1 SGHRS, CDR2 YFSETQ. The trim removed 4 bases at V and 4 bases at J, leaving 7 bases unmatched. The CDR3 extends over 14 amino acids.

The V gene is TRBV6-4, the J gene TRBJ2-2, with TRBD2 as a possible D gene (6 bases). Per germline, CDR1 MRHNA and CDR2 SNTAGT. The CDR3 sequence is 16 residues long. V lost 3 bases to trimming and J lost 4 bases, with 15 bases between them. CDR3 nucleotide sequence: TGTGCCAGCAGTGAACTACCGGGAGTTGGCACCGGGGAGCTGTTTTTT. Protein product: CASSELPGVGTGELFF.

The CDR3 spells CASSLDWERDNEQFF. CDR3 bases: TGTGCCAGCAGCTTAGATTGGGAGAGAGACAATGAGCAGTTCTTC. The gene calls are TRBV11-3 and TRBJ2-1, with D perhaps matching TRBD2 (5 bases). With 0 bases removed from V and 5 bases from J, the gap between germline ends came to 11 bases. This CDR3 has 15 residues. Germline V gene lookup returns CDR1 SGHNT and CDR2 YENEEA.

This clone was seen a handful of times. The chain combines TRBV25-1 with TRBJ1-4, with D uncertain. CDR1 is MGHDK, CDR2 SYGVNS, per germline. The CDR3 runs to 14 residues. V was trimmed by 3 bases and J by 6 bases, leaving 11 bases between them. The CDR3 region has the DNA TGTGCCAGCAGTGATGGTAGGCGTTATGAAAAACTGTTTTTT. It codes for CASSDGRRYEKLFF. Complete variable domain (other parts from reference TRBV25-1 and TRBJ1-4): EADIYQTPRYLVIGTGKKITLECSQTMGHDKMYWYQQDPGMELHLIHYSYGVNSTEKGDLSSESTVSRIRTEHFPLTLESARPSHTSQYLCASSDGRRYEKLFFGSGTQLSVL.

This clone was seen once. The V gene is TRBV6-1, the J gene TRBJ2-1, with D perhaps matching TRBD2 (7 bases). The germline V gene encodes CDR1 MNHNS and CDR2 SASEGT. Trimming cost V 2 bases and J 1 base, with 18 bases left between them. CDR3 length: 18 amino acids. CDR3 loop: CASSESGASGRSYNEQFF. DNA of the CDR3: TGTGCCAGCAGTGAATCAGGGGCTAGCGGTAGGTCCTACAATGAGCAGTTCTTC.

This clone appeared once. The chain carries TRBV19 and TRBJ2-2; 8 positions agree with TRBD2. CDR1 is LNHDA and CDR2 is SQIVND in the germline V gene (reference sequence). This CDR3 comprises 14 residues. V shed 8 bases and J 1 base; nucleotides not matched to a gene: 3. For the CDR3, the DNA is TGTGCCAGTTGGACTAGCTGGAACACCGGGGAGCTGTTTTTT. As protein: CASWTSWNTGELFF.

This clone has only a few counts. CDR3 coding DNA: TGTGCCAGCAGCTTAGTATGCAGGGAGAGGGGCTACACCTTC. Amino acid sequence: CASSLVCRERGYTF. The chain employs TRBV7-7 and TRBJ1-2; TRBD1 might be the D (5 bases). The CDR3 totals 14 residues. CDR1 and CDR2 (germline): SSHAT, FNYEAQ (reference sequence). V lost 1 base, J lost 8 bases, and 14 bases lay in between.

This clone showed up just a few times. V is TRBV13 and J is TRBJ2-7; D is undetermined. Germline loops: CDR1 PRHDT, CDR2 FYEKMQ (reference sequence). The CDR3 has 13 residues. The V and J ends lost 5 bases and 2 bases respectively, with 10 bases between them. The CDR3 coding sequence is TGTGCCAGCAGCAGCCGAGGAACCTACGAGCAGTACTTC. Encoded protein: CASSSRGTYEQYF.

This clone showed up just a few times. This chain uses TRBV27 with TRBJ1-2, with D uncertain. The CDR3 covers 13 residues. Germline V gene sequence: CDR1 MNHEY, CDR2 SMNVEV (reference sequence). V dropped 0 bases and J dropped 5 bases, with 7 bases sitting between them. The CDR3 loop is CASSLSQLYGYTF. In nucleotides, the CDR3 is TGTGCCAGCAGTTTATCACAGCTGTATGGCTACACCTTC.

J is TRBJ2-3 and V is TRBV7-2, with 13 positions matching TRBD2. CDR1 is SGHTA, CDR2 FQGNSA, per germline. The V segment lost 2 bases and the J segment 9 bases; nucleotides outside the gene matches: 5. The CDR3 consists of 15 residues. The CDR3 DNA reads TGTGCCAGCAGCTTATCCCTGACTAGCGGGAGGACGCAGTATTTT. It translates to CASSLSLTSGRTQYF.

The J gene is TRBJ2-3, the V gene TRBV6-5; D remains ambiguous. CDR3 length: 11 residues. Per the germline V gene, CDR1 is MNHEY and CDR2 is SVGAGI. Trimming cost V 6 bases and J 2 bases, with 3 bases left between them. In DNA form, the CDR3 reads TGTGCCAGCAGAAACACAGATACGCAGTATTTT. Translation: CASRNTDTQYF.

V usage is TRBV15 and J usage is TRBJ2-1; 10 positions match TRBD1. The CDR3 is made up of 15 amino acids. Germline assignment: CDR1 LNHNV and CDR2 YYDKDF (reference sequence). J was trimmed by 7 bases and V by 8 bases; bases with no gene match: 11. The CDR3 here is CATRSWDRGGNEQFF. The CDR3 coding sequence is TGTGCCACCCGTAGCTGGGACAGGGGCGGGAATGAGCAGTTCTTC.

The chain recombines TRBV10-2 with TRBJ2-3; D not certain. Trimming took off 5 bases at V and 5 bases at J, with 11 bases between the two ends. The germline V gene has CDR1 WSHSY and CDR2 SAAADI. The CDR3 covers 13 residues. CDR3 nucleotide sequence: TGCGCCAGCAGTCTAGAGGCTAGAGATACGCAGTATTTT. Translation: CASSLEARDTQYF.

The chain combines TRBV4-1 with TRBJ2-1, with TRBD2 matching 11 bases. The CDR3 spans 17 residues. J was trimmed by 2 bases and V by 4 bases; bases with no gene match: 7. The germline CDR1 and CDR2 sequences are MGHRA and YSYEKL. Here the CDR3 DNA reads TGCGCCAGCAGCCGCCTACTAGCGGGGGTAACCTACAATGAGCAGTTCTTC. Amino acids: CASSRLLAGVTYNEQFF.

This clone was seen ten or more times. The sample has other DNA sequences that encode this CDR3 too. The chain combines TRBV10-3 with TRBJ1-2, with D perhaps matching TRBD1 (6 bases). The V gene lost 0 bases and the J gene lost 7 bases, with 12 bases spanning the gap. The CDR3 extends over 14 amino acids. The germline CDR1 and CDR2 sequences are ENHRY and SYGVKD. DNA of the CDR3: TGTGCCATCAGTGAGTCGAACAGGGCAAGTGGCTACACCTTC. Amino acids: CAISESNRASGYTF.

This chain connects TRBV10-3 to TRBJ2-3, with 7 positions matching TRBD2. Germline CDR1 reads ENHRY; CDR2 reads SYGVKD. Trimming cost V 9 bases and J 4 bases; bases outside gene matches: 4. The CDR3 covers 12 residues. CDR3 DNA sequence: TGTGCCATTGGGGGGGACGCAGATACGCAGTATTTT. Amino acid sequence: CAIGGDADTQYF.

Details on this clone: Within the sample, other DNA sequences also encode this same CDR3. This rearrangement joins TRBV7-3 to TRBJ2-7; D is ambiguous. Germline CDR1 SGHTA, CDR2 FQGTGA. Trimming shortened V by 5 bases and J by 1 base, and 12 bases separated the two germline ends. The CDR3 covers 14 residues. The DNA for the CDR3 is TGTGCCAGCAGCCTGGGCCCCACGTCCTACGAGCAGTACTTC. This encodes CASSLGPTSYEQYF.

The gene calls are TRBV7-9 and TRBJ2-7, with 9 nucleotides matching TRBD2. V shed 5 bases, J shed 2 bases, and the junction held 13 bases outside the gene matches. Germline V gives CDR1 SEHNR, CDR2 FQNEAQ (reference sequence). The CDR3 totals 17 residues. In nucleotides, the CDR3 is TGTGCCAGCAGCCCCCGCATGACTAGCGGAACTCCCTACGAGCAGTACTTC. The encoded protein is CASSPRMTSGTPYEQYF. Together with reference TRBV7-9 and TRBJ2-7, the CDR3 gives the full variable domain: DTGVSQNPRHKITKRGQNVTFRCDPISEHNRLYWYRQTLGQGPEFLTYFQNEAQLEKSRLLSDRFSAERPKGSFSTLEIQRTEQGDSAMYLCASSPRMTSGTPYEQYFGPGTRLTVT.